The text below deals with one T cell receptor (beta chain). Its antigen is unknown. Base quality data are lacking; no much larger clone is found one base away. The data belong to a study of sequential checkpoint blockade in melanoma (dated by TCRdb to about 2019). Regarding the complete study: In a 1:1 randomization, patients received either first-line nivolumab then ipilimumab (arm A) or ipilimumab then nivolumab (arm B). Maintenance nivolumab came after each of the two trial sequences. Beyond this particular receptor, the publication reports: Larger, independent patient cohorts are needed to validate the response-prediction model that combines TCR metrics and mutation burden.

In the paper's terms, the treatment or condition label means: randomized to nivolumab then ipilimumab (arm A) or the reverse (arm B). None of the patients in the trial had previously been given DNA-damaging chemotherapy. On a FACS Aria II flow cytometer, live CD3+CD8+ cells that were negative for CD19 and CD56 were sorted from thawed PBMCs. Samples were obtained from patients with melanoma enrolled in CheckMate 064, a randomized, open-label phase II trial of sequential checkpoint blockade. Peripheral blood mononuclear cells were obtained through leukapheresis, purified using Ficoll-Paque, and frozen in human serum containing around 10% DMSO. Immediately after sorting, the purity of the sorted blood CD3+CD8+ cells was confirmed to be >98%, and DNA was then extracted. TCRbeta CDR3 regions were immunosequenced from genomic DNA with the immunoSEQ Assay. Prior to high-throughput sequencing, genomic DNA was amplified by bias-controlled multiplex PCR. In the paper's pipeline: To quantify the absolute abundance of each unique TCRbeta CDR3 region, the sequences were collapsed and filtered. Clonality, defined as 1 minus Pielou's evenness, was calculated using only productive rearrangements. Clones with significantly greater frequencies in on-treatment versus baseline samples were identified using a previously published method. TCRdb re-hosts the immuneACCESS table, in-frame sequences only. Its copies lack some clones; in the studies checked, an unresolved V gene accounts for under half of them, and the cause for the rest is not known. The DNA was the basis for D and trimming; V, J and clone size are from that table. This sample is represented by about 28,000 clones; approximately 75% of them were singletons. The ten largest account for about an eighth of the sample.

V drops 3 bases and J drops 1 base, leaving 10 bases in between. The CDR3 has 15 amino acids, counting the end cysteine and phenylalanine. The kept DNA is CDR3 alone, 45 bases in frame from the first base. CDR1 LNHDA and CDR2 SQIVND are derived from the germline V gene (reference sequence). This receptor was identified in a human donor with melanoma. The sequences come from CD8+ T cells sorted from blood (inferred from file names), collected from a patient given nivolumab and ipilimumab in sequence. The V and J genes are TRBV19 and TRBJ1-5, with a tentative D gene TRBD1 over 5 matching bases. Here is the DNA: TGTGCCAGTAGTATTGGGCAGGGCAGCAATCAGCCCCAGCATTTT. The translation is CASSIGQGSNQPQHF.